These 26 T cell receptor beta chains share one sample of origin, sequenced in a study of T cell responses to AZD1222 COVID-19 vaccine (dated by TCRdb to the early 2020s). The intended sense of this specimen's time point label: about 28 days (+/-7) after the second vaccine dose. Library generation was performed with the immunoSEQ multiplex PCR assay. TCRdb took this table from immuneACCESS and kept in-frame rearrangements with V and J called. Such tables lack part of the clones; where checked against another copy, unresolved V genes explain under half of the gap, and the rest is unexplained. The sample table contains roughly 120,000 clones; only one count was recorded for 85% to 90% of them. The top ten hold around 15% of the sample. The sequencing here drew on peripheral blood, taken 28 days after the second AZD1222 dose. The receptors derive from an adult who received the AZD1222 COVID-19 vaccine.

The chain has TRBV11-2 and TRBJ2-1; 7 bases are a match to TRBD2. Germline CDR1 and CDR2: SGHAT and FQNNGV. This CDR3 region has 18 residues. The trim removed 0 bases at V and 6 bases at J, leaving 14 bases unmatched. CDR3 loop: CASSLEWVAGSLGNEQFF. CDR3 sequence (DNA): TGTGCCAGCAGCTTAGAATGGGTAGCGGGTTCACTTGGCAATGAGCAGTTCTTC.

The gene calls are TRBV4-2 and TRBJ2-1; 8 bases match TRBD2. Germline CDR1 reads LGHNA; CDR2 reads YNFKEQ. The CDR3 sequence is 15 residues long. Trimming took 0 bases from V and 6 from J; bases not matched to a gene: 4. The CDR3 DNA sequence: TGTGCCAGCAGCCAAGATTTCGCGGGGGGCAATGAGCAGTTCTTC. This encodes CASSQDFAGGNEQFF.

The table lists this clone with a count of one. The chain has TRBV11-2 and TRBJ2-1; D is tentatively TRBD1 or TRBD2 (6 bases each). Germline V gene sequence: CDR1 SGHAT, CDR2 FQNNGV. CDR3 length equals 15 residues. The V and J ends lost 5 bases and 6 bases respectively, with 17 bases between them. The CDR3: CASSLTGAYFNEQFF. DNA of the CDR3: TGTGCCAGCAGCCTAACGGGGGCCTACTTCAATGAGCAGTTCTTC.

The chain joins TRBV7-2 to TRBJ2-7; 10 nucleotides agree with TRBD2. This CDR3 has 15 residues. CDR1 SGHTA and CDR2 FQGNSA come from the germline V gene. Trimming removed 5 bases from V and 3 bases from J; junction bases left unmatched: 7. The CDR3 DNA reads as TGTGCCAGCAGCCGGACGGGGACTAGCGACTACGAGCAGTACTTC. Its translation: CASSRTGTSDYEQYF.

The chain joins TRBV19 to TRBJ2-6, with 7 bases fitting TRBD1. J gave up 0 bases and V 5 bases, and 7 bases lay outside the gene matches. From germline, CDR1 is LNHDA and CDR2 SQIVND (reference sequence). The CDR3 consists of 17 residues. DNA of the CDR3: TGTGCCAGTAGTCTCCGGGACAGACGCTCTGGGGCCAACGTCCTGACTTTC. This translates into CASSLRDRRSGANVLTF.

The V call is TRBV11-2, the J call TRBJ2-1; D gene unclear. CDR3 length: 11 residues. V lost 7 bases, J lost 4 bases, and 5 bases lay in between. CDR1 is SGHAT, CDR2 FQNNGV, per germline. Here the CDR3 reads CASTEYNEQFF. As DNA, the CDR3 is TGTGCCAGCACCGAATACAATGAGCAGTTCTTC.

The gene calls are TRBV3-1 (or the pseudogene TRBV3-2) and TRBJ2-2; D is possibly TRBD1 (6 bases). Trimming stripped 7 bases from V and 5 bases from J, with 20 bases between. The germline gives CDR1 LGHDT, CDR2 YNNKEL (reference sequence). There are 16 residues in the CDR3. The CDR3 spells CASTLKQGPGTGELFF. The CDR3 coding sequence is TGTGCCAGCACCCTAAAACAGGGCCCGGGGACCGGGGAGCTGTTTTTT.

The chain has TRBV2 and TRBJ1-5; no reliable D call. The V gene lost 3 bases and the J gene lost 7 bases, with 10 bases spanning the gap. CDR1 SNHLY and CDR2 FYNNEI come from the germline V gene. The CDR3 is 13 residues long. The CDR3 loop reads CASSEGVWQPQHF. DNA of the CDR3: TGTGCCAGCAGTGAGGGAGTATGGCAGCCCCAGCATTTT.

This clone was detected once. The chain has TRBV7-2 and TRBJ2-7, with D unclear. Germline V gene sequence: CDR1 SGHTA, CDR2 FQGNSA. The CDR3 is 13 amino acids. Trimming took 2 bases from V and 3 from J, leaving 8 bases between them. CDR3: CASSLITDYEQYF. In DNA form, the CDR3 reads TGTGCCAGCAGCTTAATCACAGACTACGAGCAGTACTTC.

J is TRBJ2-5 and V is TRBV19; 8 bases are a match to TRBD2. Germline trimming cut 4 bases from V and 0 bases from J; bases unmatched to any gene: 4. This CDR3 spans 15 amino acids. Germline V lookup: CDR1 LNHDA, CDR2 SQIVND (reference sequence). CDR3 region: CASSRVAGYQETQYF. CDR3 DNA: TGTGCCAGTAGTAGAGTAGCGGGGTACCAAGAGACCCAGTACTTC.

The CDR3 sequence is CASSLRLAGDGEQFF. For the CDR3, the DNA is TGCGCCAGCAGCCTTAGACTAGCGGGAGATGGTGAGCAGTTCTTC. The chain carries TRBV4-1 and TRBJ2-1; 12 bases line up with TRBD2. The V segment lost 4 bases and the J segment 9 bases; nucleotides outside the gene matches: 7. The CDR3 is 15 residues long. Looked up from germline, CDR1 is MGHRA and CDR2 is YSYEKL.

The CDR3 DNA reads TGTGCCAGCAGTTCGACCGGACAGGGCCCCAGGGGAAAACTGTTTTTT. It encodes CASSSTGQGPRGKLFF. The J gene is TRBJ1-4, the V gene TRBV6-5, with TRBD1 matching 8 bases. This CDR3 spans 16 amino acids. V lost 4 bases, J lost 10 bases, and 14 bases stayed unmatched. CDR1 MNHEY and CDR2 SVGAGI come from the germline V gene.

This chain uses TRBV4-2 with TRBJ1-2, with a weak D call TRBD1 (5 bases). With 4 bases removed from V and 3 bases from J, the gap between germline ends came to 15 bases. From germline, CDR1 is LGHNA and CDR2 YNFKEQ. The CDR3 is 15 amino acids. The CDR3 reads CASSLGWGEDYGYTF. In DNA, the CDR3 is TGTGCCAGCAGCCTGGGTTGGGGGGAAGACTATGGCTACACCTTC.

This CDR3 reads CASSLTTGVRGYTF. The DNA for the CDR3 is TGTGCCAGCAGCTTAACGACAGGGGTGCGTGGCTACACCTTC. This chain joins TRBV7-9 and TRBJ1-2; TRBD1 aligns across 8 bases. The CDR3 spans 14 residues. Losses at the gene ends were 2 bases for V and 7 bases for J; bases not matched to a gene: 6. Germline CDR1 is SEHNR and CDR2 is FQNEAQ (reference sequence).

This chain connects TRBV7-9 to TRBJ1-1; possible D gene TRBD1, 5 bases. The germline gives CDR1 SEHNR, CDR2 FQNEAQ (reference sequence). The CDR3 is made up of 14 amino acids. V was trimmed by 1 base and J by 3 bases, leaving 9 bases between them. The CDR3 DNA sequence: TGTGCCAGCAGCTTAGGGGGCCCTGACACTGAAGCTTTCTTT. This gives the protein CASSLGGPDTEAFF.

The rearrangement links TRBV27 to TRBJ2-1, with a possible D match to TRBD2 (5 bases). V was clipped by 6 bases and J by 1 base, with 13 bases between them. Germline V gene lookup returns CDR1 MNHEY and CDR2 SMNVEV (reference sequence). The CDR3 is made up of 15 amino acids. The chain's CDR3 is CASSPDGSSYNEQFF. Written as DNA, the CDR3 is TGTGCCAGCAGCCCCGATGGGAGTTCCTACAATGAGCAGTTCTTC.

This rearrangement joins TRBV5-8 to TRBJ2-1, with a weak D call TRBD1 (5 bases). Trimming left V 4 bases short and J 6 bases short, with 17 bases between. The germline gives CDR1 SGHTS, CDR2 YDEGEE. This CDR3 is built from 15 residues. The CDR3 nucleotides read TGTGCCAGCAGCACTCTAAACCTTGACAGCAATGAGCAGTTCTTC. Protein product: CASSTLNLDSNEQFF.

This clone occurred a few times. This chain uses TRBV7-2 with TRBJ2-4, with D perhaps matching TRBD2 (6 bases). Germline values: CDR1 SGHTA, CDR2 FQGNSA. Trimming left V 0 bases short and J 7 bases short, with 10 bases between. CDR3 length equals 14 residues. The CDR3 spells CASSLAGGRNIQYF. For the CDR3, the DNA is TGTGCCAGCAGCTTAGCGGGAGGAAGGAACATTCAGTACTTC.

This sequence joins TRBV5-6 and TRBJ2-1; D gene ambiguous. Germline CDR1 is SGHDT and CDR2 is YYEEEE. V was trimmed by 0 bases and J by 1 base, leaving 5 bases between them. The CDR3 extends over 14 amino acids. CDR3 residues: CASSLVWSYNEQFF. Here the CDR3 DNA reads TGTGCCAGCAGCTTGGTGTGGTCCTACAATGAGCAGTTCTTC.

This clone was seen only a few times. The V and J genes are TRBV28 and TRBJ1-5; no clear D gene. The V gene lost 5 bases and the J gene lost 4 bases, with 12 bases spanning the gap. The CDR3 runs 14 residues. Germline V gene sequence: CDR1 MDHEN, CDR2 SYDVKM. In nucleotides, the CDR3 is TGTGCCAGCAGTCCCCAGTTGTGGAATCAGCCCCAGCATTTT. It yields the protein CASSPQLWNQPQHF.

This clone was recorded only once. V gene TRBV9 combines with J gene TRBJ2-7; 7 bases fit TRBD2. This CDR3 is 13 amino acids long. V shed 0 bases, J shed 7 bases, and the junction held 4 bases outside the gene matches. Germline CDR1 and CDR2: SGDLS and YYNGEE. The CDR3 DNA follows: TGTGCCAGCAGCGTAGAGAATAGCGGGGAGCAGTACTTC. Its protein is CASSVENSGEQYF.

V is TRBV6-1 and J is TRBJ1-5; no firm D call. Germline CDR1 MNHNS, CDR2 SASEGT. The CDR3 sequence is 13 residues long. The V gene lost 1 base and the J gene lost 6 bases, with 7 bases spanning the gap. CDR3 sequence reads: CASSEEGGQPQHF. DNA for the CDR3: TGTGCCAGCAGTGAAGAGGGAGGTCAGCCCCAGCATTTT.

The V call is TRBV7-7, the J call TRBJ1-1; D is unclear. V gave up 5 bases and J gave up 1 base, with 11 bases separating them. The CDR3 is 14 residues long. The germline CDR1 and CDR2 sequences are SSHAT and FNYEAQ (reference sequence). The CDR3 DNA sequence: TGTGCCAGCAGCCCTTTGGATCCGAACACTGAAGCTTTCTTT. This translates into CASSPLDPNTEAFF.

The chain has TRBV2 and TRBJ1-1, with D perhaps TRBD1 (5 bases). CDR1 is SNHLY, CDR2 FYNNEI, per germline. The CDR3 contains 14 residues. Trimming removed 11 bases at V and 0 bases at J, with 16 bases between. This CDR3 reads CAGHPGVMNTEAFF. In DNA, the CDR3 is TGTGCCGGACACCCGGGGGTCATGAACACTGAAGCTTTCTTT.

This rearrangement joins TRBV11-2 to TRBJ1-6; D is undetermined. Germline-derived CDR1 and CDR2 are SGHAT and FQNNGV. Deletions cut 1 base from V and 10 bases from J, with 14 bases between. This CDR3 is 15 amino acids long. In nucleotides, the CDR3 is TGTGCCAGCAGCTTAGCCCCGGGTATAAGATCACCCCTCCACTTT. This encodes CASSLAPGIRSPLHF.

In the case of this clone: The same CDR3 is also encoded by other DNA sequences in this sample. The rearrangement uses TRBV18 and TRBJ2-5; 9 nucleotides match TRBD1. The CDR3 extends over 15 amino acids. The V gene's germline CDR1 is KGHSH and CDR2 LQKENI. Trimming took 6 bases from V and 5 from J; bases not matched to a gene: 10. The CDR3 DNA sequence: TGTGCCAGCTCTCCAGGACAGGGGAAGTGGGAGACCCAGTACTTC. Amino acids: CASSPGQGKWETQYF.